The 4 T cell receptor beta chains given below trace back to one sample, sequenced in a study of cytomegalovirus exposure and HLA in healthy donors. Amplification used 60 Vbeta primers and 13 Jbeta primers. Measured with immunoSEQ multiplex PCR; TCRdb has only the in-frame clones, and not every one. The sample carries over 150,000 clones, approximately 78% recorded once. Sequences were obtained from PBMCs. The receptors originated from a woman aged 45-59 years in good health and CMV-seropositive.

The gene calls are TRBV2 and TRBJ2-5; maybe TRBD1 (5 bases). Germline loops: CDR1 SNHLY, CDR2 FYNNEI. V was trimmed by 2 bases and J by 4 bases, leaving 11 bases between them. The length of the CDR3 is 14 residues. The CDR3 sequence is CASSENPGSETQYF. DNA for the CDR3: TGTGCCAGCAGTGAAAACCCAGGGTCAGAGACCCAGTACTTC.

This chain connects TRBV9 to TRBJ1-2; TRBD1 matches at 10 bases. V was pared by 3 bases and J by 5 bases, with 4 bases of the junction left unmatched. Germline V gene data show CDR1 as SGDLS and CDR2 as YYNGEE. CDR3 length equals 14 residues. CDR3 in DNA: TGTGCCAGCAGCGCCCGGACAGGGGGATATGGCTACACCTTC. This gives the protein CASSARTGGYGYTF.

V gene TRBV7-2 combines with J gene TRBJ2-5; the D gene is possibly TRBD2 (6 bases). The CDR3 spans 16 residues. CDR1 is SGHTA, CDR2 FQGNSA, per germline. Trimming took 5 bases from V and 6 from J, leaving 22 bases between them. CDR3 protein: CASSTSPTTSQKTQYF. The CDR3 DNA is TGTGCCAGCAGCACAAGCCCCACGACTAGTCAGAAGACCCAGTACTTC. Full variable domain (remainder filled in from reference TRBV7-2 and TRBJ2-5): GAGVSQSPSNKVTEKGKDVELRCDPISGHTALYWYRQSLGQGLEFLIYFQGNSAPDKSGLPSDRFSAERTGGSVSTLTIQRTQQEDSAVYLCASSTSPTTSQKTQYFGPGTRLLVL.

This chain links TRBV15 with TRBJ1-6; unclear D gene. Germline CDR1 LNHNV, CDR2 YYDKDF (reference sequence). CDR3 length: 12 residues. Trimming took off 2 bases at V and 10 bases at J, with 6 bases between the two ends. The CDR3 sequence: CATSRPVSPLHF. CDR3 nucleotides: TGTGCCACCAGCAGACCGGTCTCACCCCTCCACTTT.